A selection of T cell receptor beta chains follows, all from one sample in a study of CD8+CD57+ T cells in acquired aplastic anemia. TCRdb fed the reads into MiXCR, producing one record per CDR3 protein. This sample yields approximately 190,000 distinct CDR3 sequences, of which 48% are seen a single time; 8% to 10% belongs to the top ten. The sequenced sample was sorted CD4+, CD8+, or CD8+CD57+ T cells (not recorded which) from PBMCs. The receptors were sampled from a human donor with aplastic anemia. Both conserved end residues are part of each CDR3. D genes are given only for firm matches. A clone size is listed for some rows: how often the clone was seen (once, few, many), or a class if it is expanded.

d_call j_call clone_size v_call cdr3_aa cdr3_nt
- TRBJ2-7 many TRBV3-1 CASSLPQGTQYF TGTGCCAGCAGCCTCCCCCAAGGGACGCAGTACTTC
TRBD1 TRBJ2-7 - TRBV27 CASGGQNAEQYF TGTGCCAGCGGGGGACAGAATGCCGAGCAGTACTTC
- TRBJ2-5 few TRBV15 CATSRDGAGGGQETQYF TGTGCCACCAGCAGAGATGGCGCAGGGGGGGGTCAAGAGACCCAGTACTTC
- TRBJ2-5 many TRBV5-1 CASSLAAGTETSETQYF TGCGCCAGCAGCTTGGCCGCCGGGACCGAAACGAGTGAGACCCAGTACTTC
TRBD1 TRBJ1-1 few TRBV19 CASLWTGNTEAFF TGTGCCAGCCTCTGGACAGGGAACACTGAAGCTTTCTTT
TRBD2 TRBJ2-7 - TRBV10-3 CAISEYKRERYEQYF TGTGCCATCAGTGAATACAAGCGGGAAAGATACGAGCAGTACTTC
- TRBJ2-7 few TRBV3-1 CASSQDYGQGLSYEQYF TGTGCCAGCAGCCAAGATTACGGGCAGGGACTCTCCTACGAGCAGTACTTC
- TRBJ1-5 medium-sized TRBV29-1 CSVEAGRNQPQHF TGCAGCGTTGAGGCGGGCAGAAATCAGCCCCAGCATTTT
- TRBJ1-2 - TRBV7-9 CASSLVGGAEGGYTF TGTGCCAGCAGCTTAGTCGGCGGTGCAGAGGGCGGCTACACCTTC
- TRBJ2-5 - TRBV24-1 CATSFGNQETQYF TGTGCCACCAGTTTCGGAAACCAAGAGACCCAGTACTTC
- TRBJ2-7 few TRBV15 CATSRETGSYEQYF TGTGCCACCAGCAGAGAGACAGGTTCCTACGAGCAGTACTTC
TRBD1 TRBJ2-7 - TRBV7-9 CASSTDRGLHEQYF TGTGCCAGCAGCACCGACAGGGGATTACACGAGCAGTACTTC
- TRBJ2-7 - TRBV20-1 CSAGGRTFNEQYF TGCAGTGCCGGGGGGCGGACTTTCAACGAGCAGTACTTC
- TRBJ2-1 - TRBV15 CATSLSRLGLLREQFF TGTGCCACCAGTTTGTCCAGATTAGGACTATTAAGAGAGCAGTTCTTC
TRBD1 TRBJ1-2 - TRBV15 CATWQGTGDGYTF TGTGCCACCTGGCAGGGGACAGGGGATGGCTACACCTTC
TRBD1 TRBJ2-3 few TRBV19 CASSGTVTTDTQYF TGTGCCAGTAGTGGGACAGTAACCACAGATACGCAGTATTTT
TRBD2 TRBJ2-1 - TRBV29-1 CSVPGTSGNNEQFF TGCAGCGTTCCCGGGACTAGCGGGAACAATGAGCAGTTCTTC
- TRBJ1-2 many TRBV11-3 CASGRGLYGYTF TGTGCCAGCGGCAGGGGCCTGTATGGCTACACCTTC
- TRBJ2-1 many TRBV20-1 CSASRHRTYNEQFF TGCAGTGCTAGTAGGCACAGAACCTACAATGAGCAGTTCTTC
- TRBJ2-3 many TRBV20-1 CSGLRGDTDTQYF TGCAGTGGCCTCAGGGGGGACACAGATACGCAGTATTTT
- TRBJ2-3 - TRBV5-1 CASSLTGTGQDTQYF TGCGCCAGCAGCCTCACAGGGACCGGTCAAGATACGCAGTATTTT
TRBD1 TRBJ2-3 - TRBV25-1 CASGDRESTDTQYF TGTGCCAGCGGGGACAGGGAAAGCACGGATACGCAGTATTTT